This TCR beta chain emerged from a study of T cell responses to AZD1222 COVID-19 vaccine. Study-level points and caveats: Epitopes outside B.1.351 and B.1.1.7 mutated regions reportedly drew nearly half of spike TCRs. Females made up more of the donors, who were largely white British, and clonal diversity may have come out too low. Along spike, vaccine-associated CD4 TCRs were found throughout, with dominance at 160-218 and 743-854. At baseline, just 6 or 7 AZD1222 recipients tested seropositive.

Notes on this clone: What it recognizes is unknown.

This table comes from immunoSEQ multiplex PCR, and its TCRdb copy is limited to in-frame clones, with some not included. The sample shows 85,000 to 90,000 clones, around 91% of them seen only once. The V and J ends lost 7 bases and 7 bases respectively, with 16 bases between them. Looked up from germline, CDR1 is MNHEY and CDR2 is SVGAGI. This CDR3 region has 13 residues. The sequencing used peripheral blood, collected on day 0 of MenACWY control vaccination. This TCR was recovered from an adult in good health. The V gene is TRBV6-5, the J gene TRBJ1-2, with D hard to call. The CDR3 loop reads CASTRTGPGGYTF. As DNA, the CDR3 is TGTGCCAGCACCCGGACGGGTCCGGGTGGCTACACCTTC.